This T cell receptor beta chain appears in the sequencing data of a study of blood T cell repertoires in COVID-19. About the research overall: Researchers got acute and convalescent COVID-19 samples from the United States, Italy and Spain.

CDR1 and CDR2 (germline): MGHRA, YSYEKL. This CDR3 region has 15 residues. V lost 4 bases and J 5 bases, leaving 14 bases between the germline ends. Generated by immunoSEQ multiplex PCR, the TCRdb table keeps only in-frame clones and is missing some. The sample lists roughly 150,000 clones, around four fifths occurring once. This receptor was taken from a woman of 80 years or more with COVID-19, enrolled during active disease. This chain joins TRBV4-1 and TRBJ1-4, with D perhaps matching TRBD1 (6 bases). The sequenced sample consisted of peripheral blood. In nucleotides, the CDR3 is TGCGCCAGCAGCCTCCGGGGGGGCGACAATGAAAAACTGTTTTTT. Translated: CASSLRGGDNEKLFF.